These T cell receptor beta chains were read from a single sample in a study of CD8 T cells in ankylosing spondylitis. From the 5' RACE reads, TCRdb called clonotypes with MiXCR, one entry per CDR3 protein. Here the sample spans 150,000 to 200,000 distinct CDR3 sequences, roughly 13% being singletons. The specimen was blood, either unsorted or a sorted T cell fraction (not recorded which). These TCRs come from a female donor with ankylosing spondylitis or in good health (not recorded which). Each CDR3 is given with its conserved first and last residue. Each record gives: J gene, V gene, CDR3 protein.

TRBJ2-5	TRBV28	CASSYASNIQETQYF
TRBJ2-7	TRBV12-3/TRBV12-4	CASSHPRNRYEQYF
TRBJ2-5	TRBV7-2	CASSPTSGSGGETQYF
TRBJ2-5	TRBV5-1	CASSPLRGIQETQYF
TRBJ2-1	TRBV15	CATSPRRASGHSYNEQFF
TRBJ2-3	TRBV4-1	CASSQGDYDTQYF
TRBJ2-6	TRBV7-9	CASTRAPGQDSGANVLTF
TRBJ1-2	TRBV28	CASSGTSRYGYTF
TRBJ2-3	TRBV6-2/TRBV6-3	CASSYRAGRVTDTQYF
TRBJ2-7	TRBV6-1	CASKSPGTDEQYF
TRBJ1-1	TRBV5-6	CASSLGPGSKAFF
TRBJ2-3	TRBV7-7	CASGRLTDTQYF
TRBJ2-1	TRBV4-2	CASSQPTSGGLNEQFF
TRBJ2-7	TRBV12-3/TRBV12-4	CASSGNGLSYEQYF
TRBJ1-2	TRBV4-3	CASSQDRGPANYGYTF
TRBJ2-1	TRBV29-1	CGAPGQGIYNEQFF
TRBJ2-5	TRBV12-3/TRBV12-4	CASSLGLGQARAQYF
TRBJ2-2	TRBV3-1	CASLFRGTGELFF
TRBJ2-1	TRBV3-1	CASSRFAGGGNEQFF
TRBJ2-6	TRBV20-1	CSATKTGPSGANVLTF
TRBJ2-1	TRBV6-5	CASSYSFGTSGSNEQFF
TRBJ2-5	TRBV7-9	CASSPRASSDETQYF
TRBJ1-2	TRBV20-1	CSVTDRASGYTF
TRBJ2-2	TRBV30	CAWARTSGSPGELFF